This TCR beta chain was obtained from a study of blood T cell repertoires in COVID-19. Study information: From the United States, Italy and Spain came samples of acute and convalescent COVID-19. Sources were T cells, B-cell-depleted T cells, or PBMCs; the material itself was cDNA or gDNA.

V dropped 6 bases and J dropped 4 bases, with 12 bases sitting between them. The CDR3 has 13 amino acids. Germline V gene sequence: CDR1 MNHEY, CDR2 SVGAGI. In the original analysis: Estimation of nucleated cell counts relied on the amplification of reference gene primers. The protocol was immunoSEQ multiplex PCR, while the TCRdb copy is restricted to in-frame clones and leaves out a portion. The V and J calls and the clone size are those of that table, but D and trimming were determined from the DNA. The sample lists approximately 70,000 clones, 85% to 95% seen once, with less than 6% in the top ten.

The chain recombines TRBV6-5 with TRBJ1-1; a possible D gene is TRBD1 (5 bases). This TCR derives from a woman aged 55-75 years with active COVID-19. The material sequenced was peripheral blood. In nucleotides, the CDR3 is TGTGCCAGCAGGCCGGGGGTGGGCACTGAAGCTTTCTTT. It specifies CASRPGVGTEAFF.